This T cell receptor (beta chain) was sequenced during a study of breast tumors, draining lymph nodes, adjacent tissues. This CDR3 contains 16 residues. Germline V gene data show CDR1 as MGHRA and CDR2 as YSYEKL. Trimming removed 5 bases from V and 0 bases from J, with 14 bases in between. Study results and caveats: Tumor repertoires ranked between lymph nodes and nontumor tissue in diversity, with V and J gene preferences. Tumor T cell lymph node origin was a supported hypothesis, not proven. Findings are consistent with lymph node origin and intratumoral expansion of most tumor T cells.

This clonotype was counted a few times. Its specificity is unknown. Axillary draining lymph nodes of breast cancer patients supplied the node samples. TCRdb reanalysed the multiplex PCR reads using MiXCR and keeps one entry per CDR3 protein. Here the sample spans a few hundred thousand distinct CDR3 sequences, 30% to 35% being singletons. The sample taken for sequencing was axillary lymph node tissue. The TCR sequence derives from a female donor with breast cancer. Some clones in this sample may be carry-over from other donors' samples. The chain employs TRBV4-1 and TRBJ1-3; D is unresolved. The CDR3 protein is CASSYNVHTSGNTIYF. In DNA, the CDR3 is TGCGCCAGCAGCTACAATGTACACACCTCTGGAAACACCATATATTTT.